This section outlines one TCR beta chain sequence together with its context. What it recognizes is unknown. Germline V lookup: CDR1 SNHLY, CDR2 FYNNEI. There are 16 residues in the CDR3. The V and J ends lost 6 bases and 1 base, in that order; junction bases with no gene match: 9. This sample was included in a study of cytomegalovirus exposure and HLA in healthy donors. Study results and limitations: Cytomegalovirus-associated status was assigned to about 150 TCR beta chains.

Likely unrecorded immune exposures existed in these nominally healthy donors. Primers: 60 Vbeta forward and 13 Jbeta reverse. Data came from immunoSEQ multiplex PCR; TCRdb stores just in-frame clones and leaves some out. The sample totals 40,000 to 50,000 clones. Sequenced material: PBMCs. The chain uses TRBV2 and TRBJ2-3; TRBD1 agrees at 8 bases. This clonotype originated in a woman between 40 and 50 years old in good health and CMV-seronegative. CDR3 sequence (DNA): TGTGCCAGCAGGGACGAGGACAGGGCCCGCACAGATACGCAGTATTTT. As protein: CASRDEDRARTDTQYF. Supplemented by reference TRBV2 and TRBJ2-3, the full variable domain reads EPEVTQTPSHQVTQMGQEVILRCVPISNHLYFYWYRQILGQKVEFLVSFYNNEISEKSEIFDDQFSVERPDGSNFTLKIRSTKLEDSAMYFCASRDEDRARTDTQYFGPGTRLTVL.